This entry describes one T cell receptor beta chain. Clones were read by immunoSEQ multiplex PCR, and TCRdb kept only the in-frame ones, dropping some. The sample lists 65,000 to 70,000 clones; roughly 80% were seen once. This specimen belongs to a study of control samples from healthy donors and cancer patients. Germline V gene lookup returns CDR1 MRHNA and CDR2 SNTAGT. There are 15 residues in the CDR3. Trimming cost V 8 bases and J 2 bases; bases outside gene matches: 5. This sequence originates from a woman aged 45-65 years with lung cancer. This sequence joins TRBV6-4 and TRBJ2-6, with TRBD1 matching 8 bases. The sequenced sample was PBMCs. The CDR3 coding sequence is TGTGCCAGCGGAGCAGGGGGCCCTGGGGCCAACGTCCTGACTTTC. Translating it yields CASGAGGPGANVLTF.